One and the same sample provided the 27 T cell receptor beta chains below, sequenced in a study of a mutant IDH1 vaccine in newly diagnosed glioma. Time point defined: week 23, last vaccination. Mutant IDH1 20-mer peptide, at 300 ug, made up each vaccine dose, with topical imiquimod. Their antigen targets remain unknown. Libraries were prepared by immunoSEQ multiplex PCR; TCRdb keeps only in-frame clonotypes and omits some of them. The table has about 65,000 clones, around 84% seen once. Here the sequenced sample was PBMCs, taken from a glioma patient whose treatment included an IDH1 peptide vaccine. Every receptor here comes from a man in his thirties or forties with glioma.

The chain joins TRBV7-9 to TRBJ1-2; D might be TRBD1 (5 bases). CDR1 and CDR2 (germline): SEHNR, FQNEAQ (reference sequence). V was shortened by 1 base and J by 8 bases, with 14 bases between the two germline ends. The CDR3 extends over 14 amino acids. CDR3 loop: CASSLEGEARGYTF. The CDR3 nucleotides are TGTGCCAGCAGCTTAGAAGGGGAGGCGCGCGGCTACACCTTC.

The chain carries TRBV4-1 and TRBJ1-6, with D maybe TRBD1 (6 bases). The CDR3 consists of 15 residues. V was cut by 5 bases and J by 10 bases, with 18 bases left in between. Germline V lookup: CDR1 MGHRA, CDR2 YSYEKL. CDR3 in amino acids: CASSVQGSGSSPLHF. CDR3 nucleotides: TGCGCCAGCAGCGTACAGGGTTCTGGCTCGTCACCCCTCCACTTT.

CDR3 nucleotides: TGTGCCAGCAGCCAGGACCCCCCGGGACAGGGGAGGGGGTCCCAGCATTTT. Translating gives CASSQDPPGQGRGSQHF. This chain uses TRBV4-2 with TRBJ1-5; 10 nucleotides align to TRBD1. This CDR3 is 17 amino acids long. J lost 11 bases, V lost 3 bases, and 16 bases had no gene match. CDR1 is LGHNA and CDR2 is YNFKEQ in the germline V gene.

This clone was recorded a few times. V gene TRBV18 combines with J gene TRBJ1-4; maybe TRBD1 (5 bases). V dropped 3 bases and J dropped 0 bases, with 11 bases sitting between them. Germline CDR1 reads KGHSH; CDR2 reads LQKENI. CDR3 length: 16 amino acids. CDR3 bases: TGTGCCAGCTCACCCGCAGGGACGGCAACTAATGAAAAACTGTTTTTT. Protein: CASSPAGTATNEKLFF.

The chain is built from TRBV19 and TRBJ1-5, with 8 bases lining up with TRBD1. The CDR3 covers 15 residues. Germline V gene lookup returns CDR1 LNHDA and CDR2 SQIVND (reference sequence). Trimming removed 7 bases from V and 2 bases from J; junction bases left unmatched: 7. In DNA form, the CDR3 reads TGTGCCAGTATAACAGGGGGTGCGGGCAATCAGCCCCAGCATTTT. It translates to CASITGGAGNQPQHF.

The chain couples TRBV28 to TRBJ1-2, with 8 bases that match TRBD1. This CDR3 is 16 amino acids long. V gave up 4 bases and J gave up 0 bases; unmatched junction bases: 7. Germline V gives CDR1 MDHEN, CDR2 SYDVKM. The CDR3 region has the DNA TGTGCCAGCAGTTCGCTTCCGGGACAGGCTAACTATGGCTACACCTTC. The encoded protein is CASSSLPGQANYGYTF.

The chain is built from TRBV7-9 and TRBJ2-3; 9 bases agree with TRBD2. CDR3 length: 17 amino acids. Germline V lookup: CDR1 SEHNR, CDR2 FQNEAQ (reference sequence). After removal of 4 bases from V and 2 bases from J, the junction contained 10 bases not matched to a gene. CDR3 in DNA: TGTGCCAGCAGCTCGGGTGGAGCGGGGGGACCCACAGATACGCAGTATTTT. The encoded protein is CASSSGGAGGPTDTQYF.

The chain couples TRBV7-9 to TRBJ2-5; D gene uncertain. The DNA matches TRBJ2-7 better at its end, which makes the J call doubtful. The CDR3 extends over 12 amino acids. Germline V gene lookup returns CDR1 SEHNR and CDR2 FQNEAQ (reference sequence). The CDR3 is CASSAFDYEQYF. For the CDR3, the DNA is TGTGCCAGCAGCGCTTTCGACTACGAGCAGTACTTC.

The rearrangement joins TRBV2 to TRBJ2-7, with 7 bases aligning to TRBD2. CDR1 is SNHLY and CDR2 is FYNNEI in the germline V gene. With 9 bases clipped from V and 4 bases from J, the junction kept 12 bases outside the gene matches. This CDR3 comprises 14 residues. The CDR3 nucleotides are TGTGCCAGTAGGGTGGGGGGGTCGGCTTACGAGCAGTACTTC. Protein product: CASRVGGSAYEQYF.

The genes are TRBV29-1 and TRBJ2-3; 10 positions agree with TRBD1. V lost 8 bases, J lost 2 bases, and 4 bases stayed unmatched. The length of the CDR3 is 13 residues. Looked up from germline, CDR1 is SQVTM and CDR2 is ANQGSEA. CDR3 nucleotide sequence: TGCAGCTCCGACAGGGGGCTCACAGATACGCAGTATTTT. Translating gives CSSDRGLTDTQYF.

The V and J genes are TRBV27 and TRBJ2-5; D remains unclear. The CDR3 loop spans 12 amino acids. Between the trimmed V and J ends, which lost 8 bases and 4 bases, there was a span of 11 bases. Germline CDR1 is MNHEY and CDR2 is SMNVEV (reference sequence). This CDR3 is CASRSGGETQYF. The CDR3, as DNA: TGTGCCAGCCGGAGTGGTGGAGAGACCCAGTACTTC.

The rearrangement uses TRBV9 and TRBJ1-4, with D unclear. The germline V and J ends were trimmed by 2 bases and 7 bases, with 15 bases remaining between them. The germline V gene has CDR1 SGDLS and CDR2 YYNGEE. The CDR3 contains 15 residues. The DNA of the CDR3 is TGTGCCAGCAGCGTCTTCGGTAACCTAGGTGAAAAACTGTTTTTT. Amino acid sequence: CASSVFGNLGEKLFF.

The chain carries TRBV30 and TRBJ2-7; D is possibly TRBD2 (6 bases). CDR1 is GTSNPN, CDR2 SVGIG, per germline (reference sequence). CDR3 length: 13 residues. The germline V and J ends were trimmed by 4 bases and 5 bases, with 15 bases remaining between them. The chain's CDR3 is CAWTPMGLDEQYF. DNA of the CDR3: TGTGCCTGGACCCCTATGGGACTCGACGAGCAGTACTTC.

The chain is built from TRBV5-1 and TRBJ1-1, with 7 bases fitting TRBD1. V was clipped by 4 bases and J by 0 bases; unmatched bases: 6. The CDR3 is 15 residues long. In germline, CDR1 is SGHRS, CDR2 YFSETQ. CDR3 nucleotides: TGCGCCAGCAGCAGGGGACAGATCATGAACACTGAAGCTTTCTTT. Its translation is CASSRGQIMNTEAFF.

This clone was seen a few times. CDR3 sequence: CASRAAAGNIQYF. CDR3 DNA sequence: TGTGCCAGCAGAGCGGCTGCGGGAAACATTCAGTACTTC. The chain uses TRBV2 and TRBJ2-4, with D maybe TRBD2 (5 bases). The V end was cut by 6 bases, the J end by 6 bases, with 12 bases between. This CDR3 is built from 13 residues. From germline, CDR1 is SNHLY and CDR2 FYNNEI.

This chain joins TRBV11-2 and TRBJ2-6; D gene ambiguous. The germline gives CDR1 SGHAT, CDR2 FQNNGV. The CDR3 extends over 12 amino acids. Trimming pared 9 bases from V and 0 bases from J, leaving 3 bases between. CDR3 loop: CASTSGANVLTF. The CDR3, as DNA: TGTGCCAGTACCTCTGGGGCCAACGTCCTGACTTTC.

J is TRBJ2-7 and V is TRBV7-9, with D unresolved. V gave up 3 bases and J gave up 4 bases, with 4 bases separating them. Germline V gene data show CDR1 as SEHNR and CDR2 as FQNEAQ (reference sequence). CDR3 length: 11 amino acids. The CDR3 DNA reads TGTGCCAGCAGCTTCAGTTACGAGCAGTACTTC. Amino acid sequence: CASSFSYEQYF. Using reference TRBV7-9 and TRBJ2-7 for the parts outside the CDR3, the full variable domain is DTGVSQNPRHKITKRGQNVTFRCDPISEHNRLYWYRQTLGQGPEFLTYFQNEAQLEKSRLLSDRFSAERPKGSFSTLEIQRTEQGDSAMYLCASSFSYEQYFGPGTRLTVT.

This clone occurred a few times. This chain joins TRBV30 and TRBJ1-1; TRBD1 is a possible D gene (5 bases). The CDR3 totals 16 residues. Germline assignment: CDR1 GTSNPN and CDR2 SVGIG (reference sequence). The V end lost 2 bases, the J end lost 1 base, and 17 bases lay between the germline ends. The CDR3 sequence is CAWSRELGRTNTEAFF. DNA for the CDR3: TGTGCCTGGAGTAGAGAGTTGGGGCGGACGAACACTGAAGCTTTCTTT.

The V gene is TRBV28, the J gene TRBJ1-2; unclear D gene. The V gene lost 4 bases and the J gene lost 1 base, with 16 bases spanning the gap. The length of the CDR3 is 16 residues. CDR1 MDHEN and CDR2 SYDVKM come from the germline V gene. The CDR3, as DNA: TGTGCCAGCAGTTGGGTGTGGGATCAGCTTAACTATGGCTACACCTTC. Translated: CASSWVWDQLNYGYTF.

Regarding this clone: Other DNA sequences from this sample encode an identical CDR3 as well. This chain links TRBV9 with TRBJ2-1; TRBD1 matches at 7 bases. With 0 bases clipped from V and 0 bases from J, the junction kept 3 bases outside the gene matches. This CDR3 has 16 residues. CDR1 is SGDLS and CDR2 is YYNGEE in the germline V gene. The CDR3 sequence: CASSVEAGGSYNEQFF. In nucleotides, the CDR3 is TGTGCCAGCAGCGTAGAGGCAGGGGGCTCCTACAATGAGCAGTTCTTC.

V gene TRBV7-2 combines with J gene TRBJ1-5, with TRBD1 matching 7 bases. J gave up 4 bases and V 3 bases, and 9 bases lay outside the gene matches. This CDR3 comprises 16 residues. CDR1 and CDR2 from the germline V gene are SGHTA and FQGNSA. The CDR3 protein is CASSFAEAGGNQPQHF. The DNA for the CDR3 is TGTGCCAGCAGCTTTGCTGAGGCAGGGGGGAATCAGCCCCAGCATTTT.

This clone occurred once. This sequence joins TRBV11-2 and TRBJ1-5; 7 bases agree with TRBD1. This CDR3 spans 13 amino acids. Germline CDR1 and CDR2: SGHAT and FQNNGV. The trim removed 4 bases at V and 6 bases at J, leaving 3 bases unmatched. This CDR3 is CASSSQGGQPQHF. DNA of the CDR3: TGTGCCAGCAGCTCTCAGGGGGGTCAGCCCCAGCATTTT.

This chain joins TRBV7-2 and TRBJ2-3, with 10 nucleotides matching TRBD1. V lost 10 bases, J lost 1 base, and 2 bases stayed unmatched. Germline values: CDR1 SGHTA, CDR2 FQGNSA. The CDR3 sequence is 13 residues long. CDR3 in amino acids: CATGTGGTDTQYF. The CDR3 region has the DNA TGTGCCACAGGGACAGGGGGCACAGATACGCAGTATTTT. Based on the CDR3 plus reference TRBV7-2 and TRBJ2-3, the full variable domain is GAGVSQSPSNKVTEKGKDVELRCDPISGHTALYWYRQSLGQGLEFLIYFQGNSAPDKSGLPSDRFSAERTGGSVSTLTIQRTQQEDSAVYLCATGTGGTDTQYFGPGTRLTVL.

CDR3 DNA sequence: TGTGCCAGCGCGACGACAGGGGGTAATTCACCCCTCCACTTT. As protein: CASATTGGNSPLHF. The chain is built from TRBV5-6 and TRBJ1-6; 9 nucleotides line up with TRBD1. Germline loops: CDR1 SGHDT, CDR2 YYEEEE. The CDR3 runs 14 residues. J was trimmed by 6 bases and V by 7 bases; bases with no gene match: 5.

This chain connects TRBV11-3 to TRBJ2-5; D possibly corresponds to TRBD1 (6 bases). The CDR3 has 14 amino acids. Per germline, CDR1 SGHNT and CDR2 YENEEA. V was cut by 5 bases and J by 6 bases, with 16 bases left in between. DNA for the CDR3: TGTGCCAGCAGCCCCCGTGGGGGCAGGAAGACCCAGTACTTC. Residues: CASSPRGGRKTQYF.

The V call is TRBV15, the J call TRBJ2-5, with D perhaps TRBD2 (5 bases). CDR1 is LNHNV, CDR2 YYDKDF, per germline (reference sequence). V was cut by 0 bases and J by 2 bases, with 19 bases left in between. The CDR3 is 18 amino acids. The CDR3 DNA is TGTGCCACCAGCAGAGATAAGGAGGTCTGGGGATCGCAAGAGACCCAGTACTTC. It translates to CATSRDKEVWGSQETQYF.

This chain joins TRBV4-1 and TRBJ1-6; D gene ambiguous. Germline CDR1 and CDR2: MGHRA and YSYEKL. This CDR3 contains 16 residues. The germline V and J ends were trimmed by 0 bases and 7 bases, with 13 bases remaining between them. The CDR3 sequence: CASSQDRGIGNSPLHF. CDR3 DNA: TGCGCCAGCAGCCAAGATCGCGGGATTGGGAATTCACCCCTCCACTTT.